The present TCR beta chain was sequenced within a study of control samples from healthy donors and cancer patients. TCRdb's table, derived via immunoSEQ multiplex PCR, lists solely in-frame clones and lacks some. The repertoire consists of about 150,000 clones, with approximately 94% occurring once and the leading ten covering about 1.4%. Sequencing was performed on blood. The clonotype comes from a woman between 18 and 29 years old in good health.

Here the CDR3 reads CAISELASGRVTDTQYF. The CDR3 DNA is TGTGCCATCAGTGAGTTGGCTAGCGGGAGGGTCACAGATACGCAGTATTTT. The J gene is TRBJ2-3, the V gene TRBV10-3; 12 nucleotides agree with TRBD2. CDR3 length equals 17 residues. V trimming: 1 base; J trimming: 2 bases; junction bases outside the gene matches: 4. CDR1 and CDR2 from the germline V gene are ENHRY and SYGVKD.